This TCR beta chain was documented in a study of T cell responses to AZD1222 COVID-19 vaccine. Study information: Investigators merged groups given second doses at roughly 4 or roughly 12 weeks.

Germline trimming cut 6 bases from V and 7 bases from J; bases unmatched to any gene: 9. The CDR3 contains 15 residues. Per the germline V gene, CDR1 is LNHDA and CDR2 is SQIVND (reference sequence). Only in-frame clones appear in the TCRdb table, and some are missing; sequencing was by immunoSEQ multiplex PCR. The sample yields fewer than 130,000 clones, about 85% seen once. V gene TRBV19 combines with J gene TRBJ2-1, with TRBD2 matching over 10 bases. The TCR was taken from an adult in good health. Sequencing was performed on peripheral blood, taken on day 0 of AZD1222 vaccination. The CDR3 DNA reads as TGTGCCAGTAGCTTGCTAGCGGGAGTACGAAATGAGCAGTTCTTC. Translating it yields CASSLLAGVRNEQFF.